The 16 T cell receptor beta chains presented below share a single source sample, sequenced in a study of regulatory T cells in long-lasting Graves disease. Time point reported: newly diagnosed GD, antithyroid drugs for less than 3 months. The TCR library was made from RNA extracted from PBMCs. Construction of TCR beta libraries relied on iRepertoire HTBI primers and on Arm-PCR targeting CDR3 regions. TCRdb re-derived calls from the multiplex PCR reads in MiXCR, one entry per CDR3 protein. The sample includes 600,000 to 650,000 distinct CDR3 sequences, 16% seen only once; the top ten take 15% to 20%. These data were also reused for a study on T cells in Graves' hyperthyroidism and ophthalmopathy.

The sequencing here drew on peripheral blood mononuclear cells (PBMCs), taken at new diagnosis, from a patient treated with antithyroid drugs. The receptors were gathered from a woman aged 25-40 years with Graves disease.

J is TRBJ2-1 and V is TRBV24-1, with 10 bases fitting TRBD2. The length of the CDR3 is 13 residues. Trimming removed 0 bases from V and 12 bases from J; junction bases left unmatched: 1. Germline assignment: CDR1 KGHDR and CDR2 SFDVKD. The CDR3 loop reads CATSDLRTSGQFF. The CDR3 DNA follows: TGTGCCACCAGTGATTTGCGGACTAGCGGGCAGTTCTTC.

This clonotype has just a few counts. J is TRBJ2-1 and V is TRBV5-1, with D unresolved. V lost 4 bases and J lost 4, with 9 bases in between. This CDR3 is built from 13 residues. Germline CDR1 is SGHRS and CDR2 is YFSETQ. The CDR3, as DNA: TGCGCCAGCAGCGGGATCAAGTACAATGAGCAGTTCTTC. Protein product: CASSGIKYNEQFF.

Here the CDR3 DNA reads TGTGCCAGCAGCCCCCGGGGAGGTAGCGGGAGACGGAAGACCCAGTACTTC. It specifies CASSPRGGSGRRKTQYF. The chain carries TRBV3-1 and TRBJ2-5; 9 bases are shared with TRBD2. The germline gives CDR1 LGHDT, CDR2 YNNKEL (reference sequence). J gave up 6 bases and V 4 bases, and 15 bases lay outside the gene matches. The CDR3 consists of 17 residues.

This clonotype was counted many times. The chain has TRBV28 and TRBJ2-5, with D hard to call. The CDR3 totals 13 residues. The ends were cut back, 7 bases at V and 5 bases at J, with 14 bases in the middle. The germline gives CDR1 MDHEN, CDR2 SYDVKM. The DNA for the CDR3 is TGTGCCAGCACCCTCGGCCGATTGGAGACCCAGTACTTC. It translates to CASTLGRLETQYF.

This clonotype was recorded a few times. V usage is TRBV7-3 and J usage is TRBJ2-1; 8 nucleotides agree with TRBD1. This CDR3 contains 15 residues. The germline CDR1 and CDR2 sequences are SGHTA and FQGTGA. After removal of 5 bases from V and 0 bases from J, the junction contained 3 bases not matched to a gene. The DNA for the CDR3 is TGTGCCAGCAGCGAGGACAGGGCCTCCTACAATGAGCAGTTCTTC. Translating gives CASSEDRASYNEQFF.

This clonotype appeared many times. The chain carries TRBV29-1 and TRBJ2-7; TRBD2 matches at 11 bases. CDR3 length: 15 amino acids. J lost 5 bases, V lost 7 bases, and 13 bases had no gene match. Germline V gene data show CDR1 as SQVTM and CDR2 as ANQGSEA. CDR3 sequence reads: CSAQGLAVGTDEQYF. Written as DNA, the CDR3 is TGCAGCGCCCAGGGACTAGCGGTGGGAACCGACGAGCAGTACTTC.

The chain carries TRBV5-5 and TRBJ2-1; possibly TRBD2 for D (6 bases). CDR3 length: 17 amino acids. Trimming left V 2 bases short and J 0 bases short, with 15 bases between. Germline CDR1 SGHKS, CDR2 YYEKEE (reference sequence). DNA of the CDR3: TGTGCCAGCAGCTTCTCACTGGGAGGTAGCTCCTACAATGAGCAGTTCTTC. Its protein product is CASSFSLGGSSYNEQFF.

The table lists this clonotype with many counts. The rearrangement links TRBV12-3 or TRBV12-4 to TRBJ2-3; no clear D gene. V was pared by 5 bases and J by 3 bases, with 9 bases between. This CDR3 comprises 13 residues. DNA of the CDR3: TGTGCCAGCAGTACCTCCGGGACAGATACGCAGTATTTT. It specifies CASSTSGTDTQYF.

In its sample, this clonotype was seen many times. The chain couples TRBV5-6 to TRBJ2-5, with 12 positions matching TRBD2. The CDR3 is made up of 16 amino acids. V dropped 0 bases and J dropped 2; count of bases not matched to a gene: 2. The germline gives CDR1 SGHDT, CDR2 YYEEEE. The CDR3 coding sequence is TGTGCCAGCAGCTTGGCACTAGCGGGAGGTCAAGAGACCCAGTACTTC. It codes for CASSLALAGGQETQYF. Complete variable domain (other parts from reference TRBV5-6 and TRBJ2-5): DAGVTQSPTHLIKTRGQQVTLRCSPKSGHDTVSWYQQALGQGPQFIFQYYEEEERQRGNFPDRFSGHQFPNYSSELNVNALLLGDSALYLCASSLALAGGQETQYFGPGTRLLVL.

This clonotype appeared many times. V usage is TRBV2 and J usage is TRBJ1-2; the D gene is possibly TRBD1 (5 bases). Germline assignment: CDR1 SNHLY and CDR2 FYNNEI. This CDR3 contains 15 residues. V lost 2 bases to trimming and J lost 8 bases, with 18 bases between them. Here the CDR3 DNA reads TGTGCCAGCAGTGAAATGAGTGGGGCTTTGTTGGGCTACACCTTC. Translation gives CASSEMSGALLGYTF.

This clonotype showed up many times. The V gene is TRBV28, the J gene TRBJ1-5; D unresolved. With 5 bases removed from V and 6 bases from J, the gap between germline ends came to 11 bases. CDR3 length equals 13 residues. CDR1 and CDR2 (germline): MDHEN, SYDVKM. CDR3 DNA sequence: TGTGCCAGCAGTGCCGCGGTACGTCAGCCCCAGCATTTT. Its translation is CASSAAVRQPQHF.

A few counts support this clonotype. The CDR3 reads CATWTGENTEAFF. CDR3 DNA sequence: TGTGCCACCTGGACAGGGGAGAACACTGAAGCTTTCTTT. This chain joins TRBV10-3 and TRBJ1-1, with 9 positions matching TRBD1. The V gene end was trimmed by 10 bases and the J gene end by 1 base; junction bases not matched to a gene: 4. The CDR3 is 13 amino acids. Germline-derived CDR1 and CDR2 are ENHRY and SYGVKD.

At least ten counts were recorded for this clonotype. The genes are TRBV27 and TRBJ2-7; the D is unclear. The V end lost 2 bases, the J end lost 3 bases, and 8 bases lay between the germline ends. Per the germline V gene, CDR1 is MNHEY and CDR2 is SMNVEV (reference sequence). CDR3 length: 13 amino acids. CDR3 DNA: TGTGCCAGCAGTTTACAGGTGGGCTACGAGCAGTACTTC. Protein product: CASSLQVGYEQYF.

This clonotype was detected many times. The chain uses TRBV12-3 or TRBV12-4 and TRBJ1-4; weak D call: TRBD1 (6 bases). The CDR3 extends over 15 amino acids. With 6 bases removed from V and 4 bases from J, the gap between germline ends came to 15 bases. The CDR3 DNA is TGTGCCAGCAGGCTAGCCGGGACAAGTAATGAAAAACTGTTTTTT. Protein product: CASRLAGTSNEKLFF.

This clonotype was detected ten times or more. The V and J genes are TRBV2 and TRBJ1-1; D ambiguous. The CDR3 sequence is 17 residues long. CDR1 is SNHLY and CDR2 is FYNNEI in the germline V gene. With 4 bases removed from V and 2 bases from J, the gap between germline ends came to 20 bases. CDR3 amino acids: CASSALPSGSPNTEAFF. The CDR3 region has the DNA TGTGCCAGCAGTGCTCTCCCAAGCGGGTCCCCCAACACTGAAGCTTTCTTT.

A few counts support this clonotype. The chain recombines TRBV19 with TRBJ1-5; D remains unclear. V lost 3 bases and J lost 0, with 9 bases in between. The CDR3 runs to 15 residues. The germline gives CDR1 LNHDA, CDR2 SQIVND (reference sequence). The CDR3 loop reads CASSIGDGSNQPQHF. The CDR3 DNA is TGTGCCAGTAGTATCGGCGACGGTAGCAATCAGCCCCAGCATTTT.